Below are 11 T cell receptor beta chains sequenced from a single sample in a study of cytomegalovirus exposure and HLA in healthy donors. Assay used: immunoSEQ multiplex PCR; TCRdb lists only in-frame clones, some missing. The sample has approximately 150,000 clones, roughly nine tenths seen once. The sequencing input was PBMCs. All receptors come from a woman between 18 and 30 years old in good health and CMV-seropositive.

In regard to this clone: The junction does not match germline at one end; this may be a read error. This chain links TRBV2 with TRBJ2-1; 11 positions agree with TRBD2. This CDR3 contains 15 residues. The germline CDR1 and CDR2 sequences are SNHLY and FYNNEI. CDR3 in amino acids: CASREASGGYNEQFF. CDR3 nucleotides: TGTGCCAGCAGGGAAGCTAGCGGGGGGTACAATGAGCAGTTCTTC.

V usage is TRBV7-9 and J usage is TRBJ2-1, with 13 bases aligning to TRBD2. Germline CDR1 reads SEHNR; CDR2 reads FQNEAQ (reference sequence). The CDR3 spans 17 residues. V trimming: 3 bases; J trimming: 8 bases; junction bases outside the gene matches: 10. The CDR3 region has the DNA TGTGCCAGCAGCTTCCCCGGACTAGCGGGAGATAGGGATGAGCAGTTCTTC. It translates to CASSFPGLAGDRDEQFF.

The V gene is TRBV29-1, the J gene TRBJ1-1; tentative D call: TRBD1 (5 bases). Germline V CDR1 and CDR2: SQVTM, ANQGSEA. This CDR3 has 13 amino acids. V lost 7 bases, J lost 3 bases, and 15 bases lay in between. CDR3 protein: CSGGRGIDTEAFF. The CDR3 DNA sequence: TGCAGCGGGGGGAGGGGCATTGACACTGAAGCTTTCTTT.

The chain employs TRBV5-4 and TRBJ2-5; 12 bases match TRBD2. After removal of 3 bases from V and 2 bases from J, the junction contained 8 bases not matched to a gene. Per the germline V gene, CDR1 is SGHNT and CDR2 is YYREEE (reference sequence). The length of the CDR3 is 17 residues. The chain's CDR3 is CASSSRTSGTGQETQYF. CDR3 DNA: TGTGCCAGCAGCTCTCGGACTAGCGGGACAGGGCAAGAGACCCAGTACTTC.

This chain links TRBV6-6 with TRBJ1-1; D unclear. The ends were cut back, 0 bases at V and 3 bases at J, with 11 bases in the middle. CDR1 and CDR2 (germline): MNHNY, SVGAGI (reference sequence). The CDR3 spans 15 residues. In nucleotides, the CDR3 is TGTGCCAGCAGTTACTCCGTGGAGGGCGACACTGAAGCTTTCTTT. It specifies CASSYSVEGDTEAFF.

The chain combines TRBV19 with TRBJ2-7, with no clear D. Trimming shortened V by 7 bases and J by 1 base, and 8 bases separated the two germline ends. Germline V gene sequence: CDR1 LNHDA, CDR2 SQIVND (reference sequence). This CDR3 contains 12 residues. Here the CDR3 DNA reads TGTGCCAGTACTCAACGGTCCTACGAGCAGTACTTC. This translates into CASTQRSYEQYF. Combining the CDR3 with reference TRBV19 and TRBJ2-7 gives the whole variable domain DGGITQSPKYLFRKEGQNVTLSCEQNLNHDAMYWYRQDPGQGLRLIYYSQIVNDFQKGDIAEGYSVSREKKESFPLTVTSAQKNPTAFYLCASTQRSYEQYFGPGTRLTVT.

The chain is built from TRBV15 and TRBJ2-3; TRBD2 agrees at 14 bases. This CDR3 has 15 amino acids. The germline gives CDR1 LNHNV, CDR2 YYDKDF (reference sequence). Trimming took 5 bases from V and 7 from J; bases not matched to a gene: 5. CDR3 sequence reads: CATSRTSGRINTQYF. The CDR3 DNA follows: TGTGCCACCAGCCGGACTAGCGGGAGGATAAATACGCAGTATTTT. Full variable domain (outside the CDR3, taken from reference TRBV15 and TRBJ2-3): DAMVIQNPRYQVTQFGKPVTLSCSQTLNHNVMYWYQQKSSQAPKLLFHYYDKDFNNEADTPDNFQSRRPNTSFCFLDIRSPGLGDTAMYLCATSRTSGRINTQYFGPGTRLTVL.

The chain joins TRBV29-1 to TRBJ1-1; possibly TRBD1 for D (6 bases). The ends were cut back, 6 bases at V and 1 base at J, with 12 bases in the middle. From germline, CDR1 is SQVTM and CDR2 ANQGSEA. CDR3 length: 13 amino acids. The CDR3 loop reads CSVRRGGNTEAFF. The DNA for the CDR3 is TGCAGCGTCCGACGAGGGGGGAACACTGAAGCTTTCTTT.

Written as DNA, the CDR3 is TGTGCCACCAGCAAAGGCCCGGGACTAGCGGGAGTTACGCAGTATTTT. It is translated as CATSKGPGLAGVTQYF. The chain couples TRBV15 to TRBJ2-3; 14 nucleotides line up with TRBD2. The germline V gene encodes CDR1 LNHNV and CDR2 YYDKDF (reference sequence). The V and J ends lost 4 bases and 8 bases, in that order; junction bases with no gene match: 8. This CDR3 is built from 16 residues.

V gene TRBV10-2 combines with J gene TRBJ2-3; 9 nucleotides match TRBD2. This CDR3 is 16 amino acids long. From germline, CDR1 is WSHSY and CDR2 SAAADI. The V and J ends lost 6 bases and 2 bases, in that order; junction bases with no gene match: 9. The CDR3 sequence is CASRRLAVDITDTQYF. CDR3 nucleotides: TGCGCCAGCAGGCGACTAGCGGTAGATATCACAGATACGCAGTATTTT.

V usage is TRBV29-1 and J usage is TRBJ2-7, with 11 bases fitting TRBD2. The CDR3 totals 15 residues. V dropped 2 bases and J dropped 3; count of bases not matched to a gene: 6. CDR1 is SQVTM and CDR2 is ANQGSEA in the germline V gene. The CDR3 DNA follows: TGCAGCGTTGAACTTAGCGGGAGGGCCGGCTACGAGCAGTACTTC. Translating gives CSVELSGRAGYEQYF.